This TCR beta chain was observed in a study of OX40 agonist ivuxolimab in advanced cancers. Turning to the study itself: Enrolled patients in dose escalation had cancers that were hepatocellular carcinoma, melanoma, renal cell or head and neck cancer. Study results and caveats: Circulating CD4+ and CD8+ T cells showed clonal expansion by week 6 at 0.1 to 3.0 mg/kg.

The data were produced by immunoSEQ multiplex PCR, yet TCRdb's version contains in-frame clones alone and is incomplete. In the table there are roughly 75,000 clones, more than 75% of which are singletons. Comment on this clone: What it binds is unknown.

Germline assignment: CDR1 MNHEY and CDR2 SMNVEV (reference sequence). The CDR3 totals 16 residues. Trimming removed 9 bases at V and 4 bases at J, with 22 bases between. The chain employs TRBV27 and TRBJ2-1; D gene ambiguous. Material: CD4+ or CD8+ T cells sorted from blood, obtained in a trial of the OX40 agonist ivuxolimab. The receptor was isolated from an adult with an advanced solid tumor such as melanoma, head and neck, liver or kidney cancer. The CDR3 nucleotides read TGTGCCAGTCAATACGGTACGGCCGCCGAATACAATGAGCAGTTCTTC. Translating it yields CASQYGTAAEYNEQFF.